The 5 T cell receptor beta chains reported below all come from one sample, sequenced in a study of identical twins. TCRdb independently ran MiXCR on the 5' RACE reads; one entry per CDR3 protein. The table includes a few hundred thousand distinct CDR3 sequences, approximately 17% detected once. Sequencing was performed on naive T cells sorted from blood. The receptors were sampled from a man aged 50 to 60 in good health.

This clonotype was observed at least ten times. J is TRBJ2-5 and V is TRBV7-9, with D hard to call. Trimming stripped 0 bases from V and 5 bases from J, with 4 bases between. The CDR3 consists of 12 residues. CDR1 and CDR2 (germline): SEHNR, FQNEAQ (reference sequence). The CDR3 region is CASSLATETQYF. The CDR3 region has the DNA TGTGCCAGCAGCTTAGCAACGGAGACCCAGTACTTC.

This clonotype was detected many times. The chain is built from TRBV28 and TRBJ2-1; TRBD2 agrees at 14 bases. CDR1 is MDHEN and CDR2 is SYDVKM in the germline V gene. The trim removed 5 bases at V and 7 bases at J, leaving 4 bases unmatched. This CDR3 is built from 15 residues. The chain's CDR3 is CASSPGTSGSNEQFF. The DNA of the CDR3 is TGTGCCAGCAGTCCAGGGACTAGCGGGAGTAATGAGCAGTTCTTC.

This clonotype showed up many times. The gene calls are TRBV11-2 and TRBJ2-4; TRBD1 aligns across 9 bases. The CDR3 consists of 17 residues. The trim removed 6 bases at V and 5 bases at J, leaving 14 bases unmatched. The V gene's germline CDR1 is SGHAT and CDR2 FQNNGV. Here the CDR3 DNA reads TGTGCCAGCAGTCGAATGGGGTTTTGGACAGGGGAAAACATTCAGTACTTC. This sequence encodes CASSRMGFWTGENIQYF.

A few counts support this clonotype. V and J are TRBV4-3 and TRBJ1-2; possibly TRBD1 for D (5 bases). Per germline, CDR1 LGHNA and CDR2 YSLEER. CDR3 length: 17 residues. The V gene lost 0 bases and the J gene lost 5 bases, with 19 bases spanning the gap. The CDR3 spells CASSQDASLGRLYGYTF. The DNA for the CDR3 is TGCGCCAGCAGCCAAGATGCGTCCTTGGGGCGGCTGTATGGCTACACCTTC.

This chain connects TRBV4-2 to TRBJ2-1; TRBD2 matches at 7 bases. The CDR3 has 15 residues. Looked up from germline, CDR1 is LGHNA and CDR2 is YNFKEQ. Trimming removed 1 base from V and 8 bases from J; junction bases left unmatched: 8. This CDR3 is CASSQASGLVYEQFF. The CDR3, as DNA: TGTGCCAGCAGCCAAGCCTCCGGACTAGTCTATGAGCAGTTCTTC.